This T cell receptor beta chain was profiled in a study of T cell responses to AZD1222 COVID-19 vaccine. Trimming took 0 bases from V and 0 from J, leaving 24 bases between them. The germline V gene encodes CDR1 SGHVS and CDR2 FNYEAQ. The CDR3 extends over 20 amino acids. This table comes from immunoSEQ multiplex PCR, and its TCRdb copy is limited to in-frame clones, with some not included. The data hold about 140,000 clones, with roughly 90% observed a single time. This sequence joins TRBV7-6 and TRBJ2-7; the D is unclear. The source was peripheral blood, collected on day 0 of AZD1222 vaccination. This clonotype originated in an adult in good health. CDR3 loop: CASSLAAGSKRLNPSYEQYF. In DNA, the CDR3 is TGTGCCAGCAGCTTAGCAGCCGGGTCGAAGAGACTCAACCCCTCCTACGAGCAGTACTTC.